A single T cell receptor (beta chain) is shown here with its context. Its antigen is still unknown. This specimen belongs to a study of shared clonotypes between healthy human individuals. Study-wide results and limits: When compared with the clonotypes that were shared by all four sorted-subset donors, the non-shared clonotypes turned out to have lower generation probabilities. Naive subsets, compared against memory subsets, generally had larger estimated richness values. Sharing across a few donors was seen in 4.5% to 5.5% of naive CD4 clonotypes.

CDR3 length: 16 residues. CD45RO-negative cells were positively selected for CCR7, leaving out terminally differentiated effector memory CD45RA+ cells. Donors, without exception, were Caucasian adults residing in Nashville, Tennessee. Sequencing was performed with immunoSEQ multiplex PCR; in TCRdb, only in-frame clones are kept and a portion is missing. The sample has approximately 650,000 clones; roughly 95% are singletons. The sequence was obtained from a woman aged 30 to 39 in good health. Specimen: naive CD8+ T cells sorted from blood. J is TRBJ2-7 and V is TRBV21-1; the table's TRBD2 call for D was not verified on the DNA. TRBV21-1 is reported as a pseudogene. The CDR3, as DNA: TGTGCCAGCAGCAACTACGTAGGGGACGGCGGGAACGAGCAGTACTTC. This gives the protein CASSNYVGDGGNEQYF.